The 5 T cell receptor beta chains below all came from one sample that was sequenced in a study of T cell responses to AZD1222 COVID-19 vaccine. Profiled with immunoSEQ multiplex PCR; TCRdb holds only in-frame clones, not every one. The table lists 50,000 to 65,000 clones, about 87% of them singletons. Source: peripheral blood, taken 28 days after the second AZD1222 dose. The receptors were sampled from an adult who received the AZD1222 COVID-19 vaccine.

This clone was recorded only once. The CDR3 is CASSSGGGIIGSYEQYF. CDR3 sequence (DNA): TGTGCCAGCAGCTCCGGGGGGGGCATCATAGGGTCCTACGAGCAGTACTTC. V and J are TRBV9 and TRBJ2-7; 8 nucleotides align to TRBD2. This CDR3 is 17 amino acids long. The J segment lost 1 base and the V segment lost 4 bases, leaving 13 bases of the junction unmatched. In germline, CDR1 is SGDLS, CDR2 YYNGEE.

The rearrangement uses TRBV28 and TRBJ2-7; TRBD2 matches 7 bases. CDR3 length: 14 residues. V gave up 2 bases and J gave up 5 bases; unmatched junction bases: 6. CDR1 MDHEN and CDR2 SYDVKM come from the germline V gene. The CDR3 loop reads CASSLEGLRDEQYF. The CDR3 DNA sequence: TGTGCCAGCAGTTTAGAGGGACTACGGGACGAGCAGTACTTC.

The chain uses TRBV9 and TRBJ2-1, with 8 bases lining up with TRBD1. J was trimmed by 0 bases and V by 3 bases; bases with no gene match: 2. In germline, CDR1 is SGDLS, CDR2 YYNGEE. The CDR3 contains 15 residues. DNA for the CDR3: TGTGCCAGCAGCGGTGGACAGGGCTCCTACAATGAGCAGTTCTTC. Protein sequence: CASSGGQGSYNEQFF.

This clone was observed a few times. This sequence joins TRBV19 and TRBJ1-5; 9 bases match TRBD1. Germline CDR1 reads LNHDA; CDR2 reads SQIVND (reference sequence). V lost 3 bases and J lost 5; bases outside the gene matches: 17. The CDR3 is made up of 19 amino acids. CDR3 in DNA: TGTGCCAGTAGTATCCCGACAGGGGGAATAAGGAACCCTTATCAGCCCCAGCATTTT. Translated: CASSIPTGGIRNPYQPQHF. The full variable domain, in which reference TRBV19 and TRBJ1-5 provide the parts outside the CDR3, is DGGITQSPKYLFRKEGQNVTLSCEQNLNHDAMYWYRQDPGQGLRLIYYSQIVNDFQKGDIAEGYSVSREKKESFPLTVTSAQKNPTAFYLCASSIPTGGIRNPYQPQHFGDGTRLSIL.

In its sample, this clone was seen a few times. The V gene is TRBV5-1, the J gene TRBJ1-2; TRBD1 matches 7 bases. The CDR3 covers 15 residues. The germline CDR1 and CDR2 sequences are SGHRS and YFSETQ. Trimming removed 4 bases from V and 3 bases from J; junction bases left unmatched: 9. The CDR3 here is CASSIGQAGDYGYTF. Written as DNA, the CDR3 is TGCGCCAGCAGCATCGGACAGGCAGGGGACTATGGCTACACCTTC. Using reference TRBV5-1 and TRBJ1-2 for the parts outside the CDR3, the full variable domain is KAGVTQTPRYLIKTRGQQVTLSCSPISGHRSVSWYQQTPGQGLQFLFEYFSETQRNKGNFPGRFSGRQFSNSRSEMNVSTLELGDSALYLCASSIGQAGDYGYTFGSGTRLTVV.